This T cell receptor beta chain was captured in a study of early T cells in non-severe SARS-CoV-2 infection. Study at large: Sequencing of bulk RNA from unsorted whole blood was done, without chain pairing. Study-level findings and limits: The study's VDJdb matching favored anti-spike CD8 responses and missed private and CD4 specificities.

In its sample, this clonotype was seen many times. The antigen remains undetermined. Each cDNA molecule carried a unique molecular identifier. TCRdb fed the 5' RACE reads into MiXCR, producing one record per CDR3 protein. The sample shows about 71,000 distinct CDR3 sequences, roughly 13% of them seen only once. The germline V gene encodes CDR1 SGHNT and CDR2 YYREEE (reference sequence). The V and J ends lost 6 bases and 2 bases, in that order; junction bases with no gene match: 9. This CDR3 comprises 15 residues. Sequenced sample: whole blood. This sequence joins TRBV5-4 and TRBJ2-3, with 7 bases fitting TRBD2. The TCR comes from an adult who was a healthcare worker with PCR-confirmed SARS-CoV-2 infection or an uninfected control (not recorded which). CDR3: CASTGRAGFTDTQYF. CDR3 nucleotides: TGTGCCAGCACGGGCAGAGCGGGGTTCACAGATACGCAGTATTTT. The variable domain in full, with the rest retrieved from reference TRBV5-4 and TRBJ2-3, is ETGVTQSPTHLIKTRGQQVTLRCSSQSGHNTVSWYQQALGQGPQFIFQYYREEENGRGNFPPRFSGLQFPNYSSELNVNALELDDSALYLCASTGRAGFTDTQYFGPGTRLTVL.